The 8 T cell receptor beta chains given below trace back to one sample, sequenced in a study of T-cell memory formation after mild COVID-19 (dated by TCRdb to the early 2020s). The method was 5' RACE. The instrument was an Illumina NovaSeq 6000. In TCRdb, the public reads were trimmed at Q25 with fastp and aligned with MiXCR, with productive beta chains retained. Entries that share a CDR3 protein sequence are merged under the most common genes and DNA. The sample includes around 370,000 distinct CDR3 sequences, with 20% to 25% observed a single time. The ten largest clonotypes hold about an eighth of the sample. Material for sequencing was PBMCs or a T cell subset sorted from them (not recorded which). The receptors here all came from an adult woman who had mild COVID-19 (a few samples of this study predate the infection). The sample titles of this study are shuffled in the database, so cell type and time point are left out; the donor was told from shared clones.

The chain combines TRBV19 with TRBJ2-4; D perhaps matches TRBD2 (5 bases). The CDR3 covers 15 residues. V gave up 3 bases and J gave up 4 bases, with 13 bases separating them. Looked up from germline, CDR1 is LNHDA and CDR2 is SQIVND (reference sequence). CDR3 nucleotides: TGTGCCAGTAGTATCGCCGGACTGCGGAAAAACATTCAGTACTTC. Protein: CASSIAGLRKNIQYF.

The chain is built from TRBV20-1 and TRBJ1-4; D remains unclear. Germline V gene data show CDR1 as DFQATT and CDR2 as SNEGSKA (reference sequence). There are 13 residues in the CDR3. V dropped 0 bases and J dropped 6 bases, with 8 bases sitting between them. The CDR3 loop is CSARESFDEKLFF. CDR3 coding DNA: TGCAGTGCTAGAGAAAGCTTTGATGAAAAACTGTTTTTT.

This clonotype came up a few times. The chain uses TRBV3-1 and TRBJ2-5, with D possibly matching TRBD2 (6 bases). CDR3 length: 14 amino acids. Trimming took off 7 bases at V and 1 base at J, with 13 bases between the two ends. The germline V gene encodes CDR1 LGHDT and CDR2 YNNKEL (reference sequence). The CDR3 protein is CASTDGDFQETQYF. In DNA form, the CDR3 reads TGTGCCAGCACCGACGGGGACTTCCAAGAGACCCAGTACTTC.

The chain links TRBV24-1 to TRBJ2-7; 8 bases map to TRBD1. Trimming removed 4 bases from V and 3 bases from J; junction bases left unmatched: 7. This CDR3 region has 15 residues. From germline, CDR1 is KGHDR and CDR2 SFDVKD. CDR3 sequence: CATSDTGTGNYEQYF. The DNA for the CDR3 is TGTGCCACCAGTGACACCGGGACAGGTAACTACGAGCAGTACTTC.

The rearrangement joins TRBV30 to TRBJ1-5; the D gene is possibly TRBD1 (5 bases). This CDR3 has 13 amino acids. Germline CDR1 and CDR2: GTSNPN and SVGIG (reference sequence). With 2 bases removed from V and 7 bases from J, the gap between germline ends came to 12 bases. The CDR3 spells CAWSRGDRQPQHF. The CDR3 DNA reads as TGTGCCTGGAGTCGGGGGGATCGACAGCCCCAGCATTTT.

This clonotype was recorded many times. This chain joins TRBV20-1 and TRBJ1-2; no definite D call. V was trimmed by 0 bases and J by 4 bases, leaving 3 bases between them. The CDR3 runs to 11 residues. Germline V gene lookup returns CDR1 DFQATT and CDR2 SNEGSKA (reference sequence). This CDR3 reads CSAREGYGYTF. The DNA for the CDR3 is TGCAGTGCTAGAGAGGGCTATGGCTACACCTTC.

The chain links TRBV3-1 to TRBJ1-4; TRBD1 might be the D (6 bases). The germline gives CDR1 LGHDT, CDR2 YNNKEL (reference sequence). Trimming shortened V by 3 bases and J by 0 bases, and 14 bases separated the two germline ends. This CDR3 has 17 residues. The CDR3 coding sequence is TGTGCCAGCAGCCATTCCGCGAACAGGGCAACTAATGAAAAACTGTTTTTT. It specifies CASSHSANRATNEKLFF.

The V gene is TRBV27, the J gene TRBJ1-2; TRBD1 agrees at 7 bases. Germline values: CDR1 MNHEY, CDR2 SMNVEV (reference sequence). V lost 6 bases to trimming and J lost 4 bases; unmatched junction nucleotides: 8. The CDR3 consists of 14 residues. CDR3 nucleotides: TGTGCCAGCAGGCGACAGGGTAGCGCCTATGGCTACACCTTC. Its translation: CASRRQGSAYGYTF.